These 13 T cell receptor beta chains share one sample of origin, sequenced in a study of identical twins. A single record per CDR3 protein comes from TCRdb applying MiXCR to the 5' RACE reads. The sample shows some 1,600,000 distinct CDR3 sequences, 25% to 35% of them seen only once. Input material: cord blood. The receptors shown here come from a newborn girl in good health.

The rearrangement links TRBV4-1 to TRBJ2-7; 7 bases align to TRBD1. The length of the CDR3 is 14 residues. Germline assignment: CDR1 MGHRA and CDR2 YSYEKL. Trimming took 4 bases from V and 0 from J; bases not matched to a gene: 3. CDR3: CASSPGQFSYEQYF. The CDR3 DNA sequence: TGCGCCAGCAGCCCGGGACAGTTCTCCTACGAGCAGTACTTC.

This clonotype has just a few counts. V is TRBV7-2 and J is TRBJ2-3; D not resolved. There are 15 residues in the CDR3. Trimming shortened V by 1 base and J by 4 bases, and 12 bases separated the two germline ends. Germline CDR1 and CDR2: SGHTA and FQGNSA. CDR3 in DNA: TGTGCCAGCAGCTTAGGGACGCCAAGAGCAGATACGCAGTATTTT. This encodes CASSLGTPRADTQYF.

The chain employs TRBV6-1 and TRBJ1-2; 8 bases map to TRBD1. This CDR3 is 14 amino acids long. The germline V gene encodes CDR1 MNHNS and CDR2 SASEGT. Unmatched junction bases numbered 5, after V lost 4 bases and J lost 4 bases. As DNA, the CDR3 is TGTGCCAGCAGTGTTAGACAGGGGTTCTATGGCTACACCTTC. Translating gives CASSVRQGFYGYTF.

This clonotype was counted at least ten times. J is TRBJ2-6 and V is TRBV3-1; 7 bases agree with TRBD1. This CDR3 spans 19 amino acids. The trim removed 3 bases at V and 0 bases at J, leaving 11 bases unmatched. Germline CDR1 and CDR2: LGHDT and YNNKEL (reference sequence). CDR3 loop: CASSHRDSHLISGANVLTF. The DNA for the CDR3 is TGTGCCAGCAGCCACCGGGACAGCCATCTTATCTCTGGGGCCAACGTCCTGACTTTC.

The chain couples TRBV7-9 to TRBJ1-4; D is possibly TRBD1 (6 bases). The CDR3 is made up of 16 amino acids. Trimming left V 2 bases short and J 7 bases short, with 17 bases between. Germline V gene lookup returns CDR1 SEHNR and CDR2 FQNEAQ (reference sequence). Here the CDR3 DNA reads TGTGCCAGCAGCTTAATGGTCGGGACAAGGGGTGAAAAACTGTTTTTT. Residues: CASSLMVGTRGEKLFF.

Concerning this clonotype itself: Relative to the germline gene, one junction end is altered; a read error may explain this. V is TRBV19 and J is TRBJ2-7; no clear D. Germline V gene data show CDR1 as LNHDA and CDR2 as SQIVND (reference sequence). This CDR3 is 16 amino acids long. The CDR3 protein is CASSARASTSSYERYF. As DNA, the CDR3 is TGTGCCAGTAGCGCAAGGGCCAGCACCTCCTCCTACGAGCGGTACTTC.

About this clonotype: Being one base from a much bigger clone, this may be a read error. This chain links TRBV20-1 with TRBJ2-7; no reliable D call. Trimming cost V 2 bases and J 7 bases, with 6 bases left between them. The CDR3 is 10 residues long. Germline V gene sequence: CDR1 DFQATT, CDR2 SNEGSKA (reference sequence). The CDR3 here is CSARKNEQYF. CDR3 DNA: TGCAGTGCTAGAAAGAATGAGCAGTACTTC.

This clonotype was recorded many times. This chain uses TRBV6-1 with TRBJ2-3; 9 nucleotides agree with TRBD1. V shed 5 bases, J shed 0 bases, and the junction held 3 bases outside the gene matches. CDR1 and CDR2 from the germline V gene are MNHNS and SASEGT. This CDR3 region has 15 residues. The CDR3 spells CASSRDRVSTDTQYF. CDR3 DNA: TGTGCCAGCAGTCGGGACAGGGTTAGCACAGATACGCAGTATTTT.

The CDR3 bases are TGTGCCAGCCGATCAAGGATTAGCGGGAAAAACATTCAGTACTTC. Amino acid sequence: CASRSRISGKNIQYF. V gene TRBV21-1 combines with J gene TRBJ2-4; TRBD2, the table's D call, lacks a check against the DNA. TRBV21-1 is a pseudogene segment. The CDR3 sequence is 15 residues long.

This chain connects TRBV27 to TRBJ2-5; TRBD2 matches 7 bases. V shed 4 bases and J 11 bases; nucleotides not matched to a gene: 13. Germline V lookup: CDR1 MNHEY, CDR2 SMNVEV (reference sequence). This CDR3 contains 14 residues. CDR3 loop: CASSSRGDYNEQYF. The CDR3 DNA sequence: TGTGCCAGCAGTTCACGGGGGGACTACAATGAGCAGTACTTC.

The chain carries TRBV6-5 and TRBJ2-1; D is possibly TRBD2 (5 bases). The CDR3 length is 15 residues. Per the germline V gene, CDR1 is MNHEY and CDR2 is SVGAGI. V was pared by 8 bases and J by 7 bases, with 21 bases between. CDR3: CASGDVRAQRNEQFF. DNA for the CDR3: TGTGCCAGCGGGGATGTTCGGGCCCAGCGGAATGAGCAGTTCTTC.

J is TRBJ2-2 and V is TRBV12-3 or TRBV12-4, with D unresolved. V lost 2 bases and J lost 2, with 6 bases in between. The CDR3 spans 14 residues. CDR3 sequence (DNA): TGTGCCAGCAGTTTATTCCTTAACACCGGGGAGCTGTTTTTT. It is translated as CASSLFLNTGELFF.

The J gene is TRBJ2-5, the V gene TRBV20-1; TRBD1 agrees at 8 bases. Per germline, CDR1 DFQATT and CDR2 SNEGSKA (reference sequence). This CDR3 region has 15 residues. V lost 3 bases and J lost 2; bases outside the gene matches: 8. The CDR3 spells CSARPRQGNQETQYF. The CDR3 bases are TGCAGTGCTAGGCCCCGACAGGGGAATCAAGAGACCCAGTACTTC.